Presented here are 19 T cell receptor beta chains from one specimen sequenced in a study of T cells in Graves' hyperthyroidism and ophthalmopathy. Authors of the study amplified TCR beta CDR3 regions from RNA transcripts. The HTBI primer set served for first-round RT-PCR of the TCR CDR3. TCRdb passed the multiplex PCR reads through MiXCR, listing each CDR3 protein once. The sample has some 690,000 distinct CDR3 sequences, approximately 15% seen once; the top ten hold around 15%. The sample taken for sequencing was blood. These receptors all stem from a man between 50 and 59 years old with Graves' hyperthyroidism.

This clonotype was counted at least ten times. This chain joins TRBV27 and TRBJ2-7; D gene ambiguous. Germline CDR1 and CDR2: MNHEY and SMNVEV (reference sequence). Trimming took 0 bases from V and 6 from J, leaving 18 bases between them. The CDR3 contains 16 residues. Here the CDR3 reads CASSLSAHSHPSEQYF. The CDR3 region has the DNA TGTGCCAGCAGTTTATCGGCCCACTCCCATCCGAGCGAGCAGTACTTC.

This clonotype has at least ten counts. The chain has TRBV18 and TRBJ1-1; D possibly corresponds to TRBD1 (5 bases). The CDR3 is 15 residues long. V lost 5 bases to trimming and J lost 0 bases, with 13 bases between them. Germline CDR1 is KGHSH and CDR2 is LQKENI. The CDR3 nucleotides read TGTGCCAGCTCATACGACAGAGCCGTGAACACTGAAGCTTTCTTT. Its translation: CASSYDRAVNTEAFF.

This clonotype came up a few times. The chain employs TRBV7-9 and TRBJ2-1; D not certain. Trimming cost V 5 bases and J 9 bases, with 11 bases left between them. Germline CDR1 is SEHNR and CDR2 is FQNEAQ (reference sequence). The CDR3 has 12 amino acids. The CDR3 reads CASSPDLLEQFF. As DNA, the CDR3 is TGTGCCAGCAGCCCTGATCTTCTTGAGCAGTTCTTC.

The rearrangement uses TRBV9 and TRBJ2-7; 8 nucleotides line up with TRBD1. Per germline, CDR1 SGDLS and CDR2 YYNGEE. V lost 0 bases, J lost 6 bases, and 14 bases stayed unmatched. The CDR3 runs to 17 residues. The CDR3 nucleotides read TGTGCCAGCAGCGTAGCTACTGGGGGGACAGGAGGCTCCGAGCAGTACTTC. Its translation: CASSVATGGTGGSEQYF.

V gene TRBV6-1 combines with J gene TRBJ2-7; D may be TRBD2 (6 bases). The CDR3 is 15 amino acids. Germline V gene data show CDR1 as MNHNS and CDR2 as SASEGT. Trimming pared 7 bases from V and 2 bases from J, leaving 18 bases between. In nucleotides, the CDR3 is TGTGCCAGCACCCCCGATAGCGGCTCCGCCTACGAGCAGTACTTC. This gives the protein CASTPDSGSAYEQYF.

In its sample, this clonotype was seen once. The genes are TRBV6-9 and TRBJ2-1; D might be TRBD1 (5 bases). Trimming removed 3 bases at V and 5 bases at J, with 8 bases between. Germline V gene data show CDR1 as MNHGY and CDR2 as SVAAGI. This CDR3 contains 13 residues. The CDR3 DNA is TGTGCCAGCAGTTACGCGACAGACAATGAGCAGTTCTTC. Its protein is CASSYATDNEQFF.

This clonotype was detected ten times or more. The gene calls are TRBV6-2 or TRBV6-3 and TRBJ2-5; no clear D gene. The CDR3 has 16 amino acids. The germline gives CDR1 MNHEY, CDR2 SVGEGT. The germline V and J ends were trimmed by 0 bases and 0 bases, with 11 bases remaining between them. DNA of the CDR3: TGTGCCAGCAGTTACTCAAGACTCGAGTACCAAGAGACCCAGTACTTC. It specifies CASSYSRLEYQETQYF.

This clonotype was counted at least ten times. The chain recombines TRBV18 with TRBJ2-2, with 15 positions matching TRBD2. V was pared by 0 bases and J by 2 bases, with 1 base of the junction left unmatched. The CDR3 totals 18 residues. Per the germline V gene, CDR1 is KGHSH and CDR2 is LQKENI. The CDR3: CASSPPGLAGGNTGELFF. The CDR3 coding sequence is TGTGCCAGCTCACCACCGGGACTAGCGGGAGGAAACACCGGGGAGCTGTTTTTT.

In its sample, this clonotype was seen many times. This chain joins TRBV27 and TRBJ2-1; D might be TRBD2 (6 bases). Looked up from germline, CDR1 is MNHEY and CDR2 is SMNVEV (reference sequence). The CDR3 covers 16 residues. Trimming removed 6 bases from V and 0 bases from J, with 15 bases in between. CDR3 residues: CASRSFRGGSYNEQFF. Here the CDR3 DNA reads TGTGCCAGCAGATCTTTTAGGGGAGGCTCCTACAATGAGCAGTTCTTC.

This clonotype has more than one count but fewer than ten. A much larger clone lies a single base off, so this may be a read error. The CDR3 sequence: CSASAGILLNEQFF. The DNA for the CDR3 is TGCAGTGCTAGCGCAGGTATTTTATTGAATGAGCAGTTCTTC. V gene TRBV20-1 combines with J gene TRBJ2-1; D not resolved. The CDR3 covers 14 residues. Per the germline V gene, CDR1 is DFQATT and CDR2 is SNEGSKA (reference sequence). V dropped 3 bases and J dropped 7 bases, with 16 bases sitting between them.

This clonotype has just a few counts. The chain employs TRBV10-3 and TRBJ2-1; TRBD2 is a possible D gene (6 bases). The V end lost 10 bases, the J end lost 6 bases, and 16 bases lay between the germline ends. CDR3 size: 13 residues. CDR1 is ENHRY and CDR2 is SYGVKD in the germline V gene. Written as DNA, the CDR3 is TGTGCCAGCCGGGACTCGAACTTCAATGAGCAGTTCTTC. This translates into CASRDSNFNEQFF.

This chain joins TRBV6-1 and TRBJ2-7; 10 bases match TRBD2. The CDR3 runs 16 residues. CDR1 MNHNS and CDR2 SASEGT come from the germline V gene. Trimming took 1 base from V and 2 from J; bases not matched to a gene: 5. In DNA, the CDR3 is TGTGCCAGCAGTGAAGAACTAGCGGGAACCACCTACGAGCAGTACTTC. Protein: CASSEELAGTTYEQYF.

This clonotype has a handful of counts. CDR3 in DNA: TGTGCCAGCAGCTTAGGCGGGTCAGGGGGGAACACTGAAGCTTTCTTT. This sequence encodes CASSLGGSGGNTEAFF. The chain is built from TRBV11-2 and TRBJ1-1, with 7 bases matching TRBD1. Per the germline V gene, CDR1 is SGHAT and CDR2 is FQNNGV. The trim removed 1 base at V and 1 base at J, leaving 6 bases unmatched. The CDR3 is 16 amino acids.

The chain links TRBV19 to TRBJ2-5; TRBD2 aligns across 7 bases. Germline CDR1 LNHDA, CDR2 SQIVND (reference sequence). This CDR3 spans 15 amino acids. V was pared by 5 bases and J by 2 bases, with 8 bases of the junction left unmatched. The CDR3 nucleotides are TGTGCCAGTAGTGCCCGGGGGGTCGCGCAAGAGACCCAGTACTTC. Its protein is CASSARGVAQETQYF.

The rearrangement joins TRBV7-2 to TRBJ2-1, with 10 bases that match TRBD2. The better agreement between TRBJ2-7 and the DNA end casts doubt on the J call. CDR3 size: 16 residues. Per the germline V gene, CDR1 is SGHTA and CDR2 is FQGNSA. CDR3 DNA sequence: TGTGCCAGCAGCCCCTCTAGCGGGAGAGCCGGGAATGAGCAGTACTTC. Its protein product is CASSPSSGRAGNEQYF.

As to this clonotype: This may arise from a read error, as a much more abundant clone is one base away. The chain carries TRBV2 and TRBJ2-1; 9 positions match TRBD2. V lost 8 bases to trimming and J lost 10 bases; unmatched junction nucleotides: 9. Germline V CDR1 and CDR2: SNHLY, FYNNEI. The CDR3 has 13 amino acids. The CDR3 DNA follows: TGTGCCAGCCGTGGACTAGCGAATGGGGAGCAGTTCTTC. Translation gives CASRGLANGEQFF.

In this sample, this clonotype turned up many times. The gene calls are TRBV7-9 and TRBJ2-3; unclear D gene. The CDR3 runs 15 residues. Germline CDR1 reads SEHNR; CDR2 reads FQNEAQ (reference sequence). The V and J ends lost 5 bases and 0 bases respectively, with 12 bases between them. Here the CDR3 DNA reads TGTGCCAGCAGCCCCAGATTTCAGAGCACAGATACGCAGTATTTT. Translating it yields CASSPRFQSTDTQYF.

This clonotype was counted between two and nine times. The chain has TRBV14 and TRBJ2-7; D uncertain. The CDR3 contains 13 residues. Germline CDR1 SGHDN, CDR2 FVKESK. V gave up 4 bases and J gave up 2 bases, with 9 bases separating them. The CDR3 protein is CASSPQVAYEQYF. The CDR3 bases are TGTGCCAGCAGCCCTCAGGTGGCCTACGAGCAGTACTTC.

This clonotype was found many times. Its ends do not fully match the called genes, so a read error is possible. The chain recombines TRBV4-1 with TRBJ1-1; D is perhaps TRBD1 (6 bases). CDR3 length: 15 amino acids. The germline V gene encodes CDR1 MGHRA and CDR2 YSYEKL. The CDR3 DNA follows: TGTGCCAGCAGCCAAGGGGGAAGAGCAAACACTGAAGCTTTCTTT. Protein: CASSQGGRANTEAFF.